This T cell receptor (beta chain) was retrieved from a study of graft-versus-host responses after intestinal transplantation. At the level of the study: Transplants were multivisceral, liver-intestinal, or isolated intestinal. Every one of the recipients received anti-thymocyte globulin induction and afterwards took tacrolimus and steroids for roughly 3 years.

Overall study results and limits: GvH clones surfaced in recipient marrow, some emerging earlier in ileum or blood.

Repertoires were generated with immunoSEQ multiplex PCR, while TCRdb's copy carries only in-frame clones and drops some. Of 90,000 to 120,000 clones in the sample, about nine tenths were seen once. A word on this clone: Its antigen remains unidentified.

Germline V gene lookup returns CDR1 MGHRA and CDR2 YSYEKL. The J segment lost 8 bases and the V segment lost 1 base, leaving 7 bases of the junction unmatched. The CDR3 is made up of 16 amino acids. V and J are TRBV4-1 and TRBJ1-4, with 10 bases matching TRBD1. The specimen was unstimulated CD4+ T cells sorted from spleen or lymph node cells, collected before transplant. The sequence derives from a human donor who was the organ donor for an intestinal transplant. The CDR3 is CASSQGLTGGGEKLFF. The CDR3 DNA reads as TGCGCCAGCAGCCAAGGCCTGACAGGGGGCGGAGAAAAACTGTTTTTT.